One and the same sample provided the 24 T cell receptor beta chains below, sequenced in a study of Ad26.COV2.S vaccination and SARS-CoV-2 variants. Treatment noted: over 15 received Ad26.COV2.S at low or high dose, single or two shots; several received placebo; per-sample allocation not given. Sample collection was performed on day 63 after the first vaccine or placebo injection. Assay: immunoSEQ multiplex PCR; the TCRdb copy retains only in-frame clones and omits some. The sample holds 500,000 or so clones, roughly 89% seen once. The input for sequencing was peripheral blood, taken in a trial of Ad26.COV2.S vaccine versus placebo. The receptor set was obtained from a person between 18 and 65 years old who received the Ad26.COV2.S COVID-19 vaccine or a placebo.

CDR3: CASSEVVRLQHF. In DNA, the CDR3 is TGTGCCAGCAGTGAAGTGGTCAGGCTCCAGCATTTT. The V and J genes are TRBV2 and TRBJ1-5; D ambiguous. With 1 base removed from V and 12 bases from J, the gap between germline ends came to 10 bases. The CDR3 has 12 amino acids. Per the germline V gene, CDR1 is SNHLY and CDR2 is FYNNEI.

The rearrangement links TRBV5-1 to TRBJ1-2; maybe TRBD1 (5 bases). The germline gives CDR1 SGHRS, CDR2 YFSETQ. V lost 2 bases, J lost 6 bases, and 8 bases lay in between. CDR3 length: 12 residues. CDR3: CASSFTGDGYTF. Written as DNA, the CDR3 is TGCGCCAGCAGCTTTACGGGGGATGGCTACACCTTC.

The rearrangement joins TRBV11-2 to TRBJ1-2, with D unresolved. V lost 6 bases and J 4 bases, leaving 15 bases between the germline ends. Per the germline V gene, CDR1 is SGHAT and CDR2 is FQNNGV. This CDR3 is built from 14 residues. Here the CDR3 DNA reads TGTGCCAGCAGTCAAACCTGGGGAGGCTATGGCTACACCTTC. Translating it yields CASSQTWGGYGYTF.

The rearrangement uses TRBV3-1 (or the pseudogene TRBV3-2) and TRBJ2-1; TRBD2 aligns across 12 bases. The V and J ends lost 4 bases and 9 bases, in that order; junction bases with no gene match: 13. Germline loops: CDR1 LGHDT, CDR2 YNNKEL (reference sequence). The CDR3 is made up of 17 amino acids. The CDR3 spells CASSPRYRLAGESEQFF. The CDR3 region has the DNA TGTGCCAGCAGCCCAAGATATAGACTAGCGGGAGAGAGTGAGCAGTTCTTC.

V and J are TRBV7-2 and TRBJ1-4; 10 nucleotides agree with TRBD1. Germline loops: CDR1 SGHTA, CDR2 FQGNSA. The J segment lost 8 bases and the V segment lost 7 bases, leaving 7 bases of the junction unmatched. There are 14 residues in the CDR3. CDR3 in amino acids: CASTSGTGVEKLFF. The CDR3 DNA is TGTGCCAGCACCTCCGGGACAGGGGTCGAAAAACTGTTTTTT.

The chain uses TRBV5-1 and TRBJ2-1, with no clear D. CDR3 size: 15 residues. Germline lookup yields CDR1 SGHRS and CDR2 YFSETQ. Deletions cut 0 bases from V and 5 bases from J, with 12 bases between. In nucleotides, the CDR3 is TGCGCCAGCAGCTTGGTGCTGGTCCCCGACAATGAGCAGTTCTTC. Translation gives CASSLVLVPDNEQFF.

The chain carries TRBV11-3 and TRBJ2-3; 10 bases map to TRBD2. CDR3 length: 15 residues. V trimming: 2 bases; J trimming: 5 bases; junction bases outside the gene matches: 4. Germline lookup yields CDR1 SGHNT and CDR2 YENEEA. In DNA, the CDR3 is TGTGCCAGCAGCTTACTAGCGGGAGTGGGAGATACGCAGTATTTT. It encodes CASSLLAGVGDTQYF.

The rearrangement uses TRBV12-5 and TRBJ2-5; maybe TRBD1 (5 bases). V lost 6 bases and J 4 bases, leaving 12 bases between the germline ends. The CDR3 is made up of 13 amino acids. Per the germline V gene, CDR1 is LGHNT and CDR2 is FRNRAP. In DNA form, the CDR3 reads TGTGCTAGTGGGCGCACAGGACCAGAGACCCAGTACTTC. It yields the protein CASGRTGPETQYF.

The CDR3 is CASSSPPGRGGTDTQYF. Written as DNA, the CDR3 is TGTGCCAGCAGCTCGCCCCCGGGTAGAGGCGGCACAGATACGCAGTATTTT. The chain joins TRBV7-9 to TRBJ2-3; no clear D gene. V was shortened by 4 bases and J by 1 base, with 18 bases between the two germline ends. This CDR3 has 17 residues. Germline-derived CDR1 and CDR2 are SEHNR and FQNEAQ (reference sequence).

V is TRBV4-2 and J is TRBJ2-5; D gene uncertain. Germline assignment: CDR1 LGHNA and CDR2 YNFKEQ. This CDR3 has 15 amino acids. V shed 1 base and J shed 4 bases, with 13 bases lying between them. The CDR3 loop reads CASSQVTATPETQYF. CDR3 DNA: TGTGCCAGCAGCCAAGTAACGGCCACCCCAGAGACCCAGTACTTC.

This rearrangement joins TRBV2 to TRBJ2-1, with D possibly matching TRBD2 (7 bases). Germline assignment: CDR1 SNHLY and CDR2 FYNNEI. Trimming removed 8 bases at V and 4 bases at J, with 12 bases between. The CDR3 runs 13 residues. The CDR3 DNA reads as TGTGCCAGCGGGGGGGCTAGTTACAATGAGCAGTTCTTC. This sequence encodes CASGGASYNEQFF.

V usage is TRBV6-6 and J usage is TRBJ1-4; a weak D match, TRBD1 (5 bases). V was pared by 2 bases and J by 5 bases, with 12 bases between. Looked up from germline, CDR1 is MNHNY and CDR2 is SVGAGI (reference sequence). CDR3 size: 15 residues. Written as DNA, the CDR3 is TGTGCCAGCAGTTACCGGGGACGTTTCAATGAAAAACTGTTTTTT. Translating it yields CASSYRGRFNEKLFF.

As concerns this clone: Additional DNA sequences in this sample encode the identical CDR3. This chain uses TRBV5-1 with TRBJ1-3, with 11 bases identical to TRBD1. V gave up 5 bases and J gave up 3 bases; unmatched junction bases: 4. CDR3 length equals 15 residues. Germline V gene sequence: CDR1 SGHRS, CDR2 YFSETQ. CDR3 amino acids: CASSPDRGLGNTIYF. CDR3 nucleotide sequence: TGCGCCAGCAGTCCGGACAGGGGGCTTGGAAACACCATATATTTT.

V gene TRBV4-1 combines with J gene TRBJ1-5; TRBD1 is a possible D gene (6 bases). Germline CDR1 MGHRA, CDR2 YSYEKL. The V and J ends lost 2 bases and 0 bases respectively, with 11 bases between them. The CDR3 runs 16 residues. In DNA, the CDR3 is TGCGCCAGCAGCCAACGGGACACCCTTAGCAATCAGCCCCAGCATTTT. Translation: CASSQRDTLSNQPQHF.

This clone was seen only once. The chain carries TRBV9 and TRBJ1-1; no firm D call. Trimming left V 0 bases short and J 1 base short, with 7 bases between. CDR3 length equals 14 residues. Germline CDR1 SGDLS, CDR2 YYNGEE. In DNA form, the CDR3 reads TGTGCCAGCAGCGTAGAGCCTAGGAACACTGAAGCTTTCTTT. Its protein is CASSVEPRNTEAFF.

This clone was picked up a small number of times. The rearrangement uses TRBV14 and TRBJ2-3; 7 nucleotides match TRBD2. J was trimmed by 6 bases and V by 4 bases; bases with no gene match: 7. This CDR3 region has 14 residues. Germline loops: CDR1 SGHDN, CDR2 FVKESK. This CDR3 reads CASSPASGPDTQYF. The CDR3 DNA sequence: TGTGCCAGCAGCCCAGCTAGCGGTCCGGATACGCAGTATTTT.

In nucleotides, the CDR3 is TGTGCCAGCAGCGTGACAGGGTTGAACACTGAAGCTTTCTTT. Amino acids: CASSVTGLNTEAFF. V is TRBV5-6 and J is TRBJ1-1; 7 nucleotides align to TRBD1. The germline V gene encodes CDR1 SGHDT and CDR2 YYEEEE. The CDR3 loop spans 14 amino acids. The V and J ends lost 4 bases and 0 bases, in that order; junction bases with no gene match: 3.

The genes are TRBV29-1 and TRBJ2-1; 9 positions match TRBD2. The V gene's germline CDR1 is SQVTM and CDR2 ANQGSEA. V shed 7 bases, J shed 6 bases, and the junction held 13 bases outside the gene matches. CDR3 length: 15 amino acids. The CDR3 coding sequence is TGCAGCGCTCTACCCAGACTAGCGGCGTCCAATGAGCAGTTCTTC. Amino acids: CSALPRLAASNEQFF.

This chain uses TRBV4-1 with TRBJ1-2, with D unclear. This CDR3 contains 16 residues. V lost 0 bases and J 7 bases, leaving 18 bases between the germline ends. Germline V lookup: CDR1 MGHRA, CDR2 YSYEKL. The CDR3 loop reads CASSQDYSGRISGYTF. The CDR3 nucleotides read TGCGCCAGCAGCCAAGATTACAGTGGACGGATCAGTGGCTACACCTTC.

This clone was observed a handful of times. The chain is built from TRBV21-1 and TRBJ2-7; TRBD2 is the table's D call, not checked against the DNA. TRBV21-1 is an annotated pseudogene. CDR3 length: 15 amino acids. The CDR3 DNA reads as TGTGCCAGCACCGGGGTACTAGCGGCCTCCTACGAGCAGTACGTC. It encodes CASTGVLAASYEQYV.

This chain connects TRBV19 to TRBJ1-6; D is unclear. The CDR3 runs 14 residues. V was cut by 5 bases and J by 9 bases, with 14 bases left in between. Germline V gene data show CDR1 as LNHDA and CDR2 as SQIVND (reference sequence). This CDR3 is CASSARVDVSPLHF. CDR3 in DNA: TGTGCCAGTAGTGCACGCGTGGATGTTTCACCCCTCCACTTT.

The CDR3 loop is CASSLLAGATVYGYTF. The CDR3 nucleotides are TGTGCCAGCAGTTTATTGGCAGGGGCGACGGTCTATGGCTACACCTTC. J is TRBJ1-2 and V is TRBV28, with a weak D call TRBD1 (6 bases). V gave up 1 base and J gave up 4 bases, with 16 bases separating them. The CDR3 totals 16 residues. Germline CDR1 is MDHEN and CDR2 is SYDVKM.

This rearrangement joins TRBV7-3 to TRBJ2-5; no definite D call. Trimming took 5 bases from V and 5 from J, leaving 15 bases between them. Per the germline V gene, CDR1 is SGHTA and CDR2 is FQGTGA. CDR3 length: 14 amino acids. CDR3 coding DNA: TGTGCCAGCAGCAAAGGGTCCCCCGGGGAGACCCAGTACTTC. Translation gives CASSKGSPGETQYF.

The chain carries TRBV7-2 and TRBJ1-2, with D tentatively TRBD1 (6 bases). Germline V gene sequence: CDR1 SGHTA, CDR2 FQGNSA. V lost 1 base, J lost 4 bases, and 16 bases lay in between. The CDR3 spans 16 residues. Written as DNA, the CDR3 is TGTGCCAGCAGCTTAGAAGTCGTACAGGGTGGCTATGGCTACACCTTC. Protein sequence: CASSLEVVQGGYGYTF.